Listed below are T cell receptor beta chains from one sample, sequenced in a study of cytomegalovirus exposure and HLA in healthy donors. Clones were read by immunoSEQ multiplex PCR, and TCRdb kept only the in-frame ones, dropping some. Altogether approximately 130,000 clones are present, about 84% being singletons, with the ten largest covering 2% to 2.5%. The sequenced material came from PBMCs. These receptors all come from a woman between 25 and 40 years old in good health and CMV-seronegative. Both conserved end residues are part of each CDR3.

CDR3 length: 15; J gene: TRBJ1-4; V gene: TRBV4-3; CDR3 protein: CASSQDYSPNEKLFF
CDR3 length: 15; J gene: TRBJ2-5; V gene: TRBV6-5; CDR3 protein: CASSSPGTRGGTQYF
CDR3 length: 18; J gene: TRBJ1-6; V gene: TRBV30; CDR3 protein: CAWSASVGSSSYNSPLHF
CDR3 length: 14; J gene: TRBJ2-5; V gene: TRBV7-2; CDR3 protein: CASSLVGPQGTQYF
CDR3 length: 14; J gene: TRBJ2-7; V gene: TRBV5-1; CDR3 protein: CASSLFDRENEQYF
CDR3 length: 12; J gene: TRBJ1-1; V gene: TRBV30; CDR3 protein: CAWTTGDTEAFF
CDR3 length: 18; J gene: TRBJ2-4; V gene: TRBV5-4; CDR3 protein: CASSLGLAGGPNRNIQYF
CDR3 length: 15; J gene: TRBJ1-1; V gene: TRBV11-3; CDR3 protein: CASSLLGRVNTEAFF
CDR3 length: 14; J gene: TRBJ2-2; V gene: TRBV7-2; CDR3 protein: CASSSYRQTGELFF
CDR3 length: 12; J gene: TRBJ2-7; V gene: TRBV5-1; CDR3 protein: CASSLSGYEQYF
CDR3 length: 11; J gene: TRBJ2-5; V gene: TRBV7-9; CDR3 protein: CASSRQETQYF
CDR3 length: 15; J gene: TRBJ2-7; V gene: TRBV6-1; CDR3 protein: CASSAPSGGSYEQYF
CDR3 length: 18; J gene: TRBJ2-1; V gene: TRBV9; CDR3 protein: CASSPLASGGKLHNEQFF
CDR3 length: 15; J gene: TRBJ2-7; V gene: TRBV11-3; CDR3 protein: CASSRVAGMSYEQYF
CDR3 length: 15; J gene: TRBJ2-3; V gene: TRBV5-8; CDR3 protein: CASSQDREVKNTQYF
CDR3 length: 15; J gene: TRBJ1-6; V gene: TRBV7-2; CDR3 protein: CASSFTGVGSSPLHF
CDR3 length: 11; J gene: TRBJ2-5; V gene: TRBV30; CDR3 protein: CAYRWAETQYF
CDR3 length: 14; J gene: TRBJ2-5; V gene: TRBV5-1; CDR3 protein: CASSLSRGGETQYF
CDR3 length: 17; J gene: TRBJ2-2; V gene: TRBV5-1; CDR3 protein: CASSPSDRGRFTGELFF
CDR3 length: 16; J gene: TRBJ2-5; V gene: TRBV11-2; CDR3 protein: CASSLGRGALQETQYF
CDR3 length: 14; J gene: TRBJ1-2; V gene: TRBV6-1; CDR3 protein: CASLRPGQNYGYTF
CDR3 length: 14; J gene: TRBJ2-7; V gene: TRBV5-4; CDR3 protein: CASSLGQGDYEQYF
CDR3 length: 16; J gene: TRBJ1-5; V gene: TRBV7-2; CDR3 protein: CASSSQGYWSNQPQHF
CDR3 length: 15; J gene: TRBJ2-5; V gene: TRBV4-1; CDR3 protein: CASSQSSSGAETQYF